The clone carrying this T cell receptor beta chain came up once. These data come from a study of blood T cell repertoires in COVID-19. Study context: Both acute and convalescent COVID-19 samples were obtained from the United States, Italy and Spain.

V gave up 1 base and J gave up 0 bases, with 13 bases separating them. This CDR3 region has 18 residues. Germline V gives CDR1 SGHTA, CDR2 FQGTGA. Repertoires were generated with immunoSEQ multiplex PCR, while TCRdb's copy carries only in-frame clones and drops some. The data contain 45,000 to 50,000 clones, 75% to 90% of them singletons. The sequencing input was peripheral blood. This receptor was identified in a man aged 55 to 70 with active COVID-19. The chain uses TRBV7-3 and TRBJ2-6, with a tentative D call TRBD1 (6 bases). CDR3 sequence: CASSLRPGDSSGANVLTF. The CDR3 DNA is TGTGCCAGCAGCTTAAGACCAGGGGATAGCTCTGGGGCCAACGTCCTGACTTTC.